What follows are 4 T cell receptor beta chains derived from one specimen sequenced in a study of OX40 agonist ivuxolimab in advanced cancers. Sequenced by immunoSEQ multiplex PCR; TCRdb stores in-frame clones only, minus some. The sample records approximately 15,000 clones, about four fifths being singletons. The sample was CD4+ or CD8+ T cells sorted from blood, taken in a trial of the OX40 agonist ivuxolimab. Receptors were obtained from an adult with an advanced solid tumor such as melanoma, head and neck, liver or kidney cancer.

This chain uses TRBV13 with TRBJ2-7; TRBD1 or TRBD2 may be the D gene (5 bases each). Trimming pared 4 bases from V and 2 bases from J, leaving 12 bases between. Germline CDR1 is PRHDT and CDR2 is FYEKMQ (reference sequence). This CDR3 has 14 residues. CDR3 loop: CASSSRDGPYEQYF. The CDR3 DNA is TGTGCCAGCAGCTCCCGGGACGGGCCCTACGAGCAGTACTTC.

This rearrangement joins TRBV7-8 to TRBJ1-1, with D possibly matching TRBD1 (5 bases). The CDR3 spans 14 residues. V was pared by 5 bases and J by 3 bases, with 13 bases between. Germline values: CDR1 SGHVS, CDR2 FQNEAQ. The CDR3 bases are TGTGCCAGCAGCCGAGACAGATCCTACACTGAAGCTTTCTTT. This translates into CASSRDRSYTEAFF.

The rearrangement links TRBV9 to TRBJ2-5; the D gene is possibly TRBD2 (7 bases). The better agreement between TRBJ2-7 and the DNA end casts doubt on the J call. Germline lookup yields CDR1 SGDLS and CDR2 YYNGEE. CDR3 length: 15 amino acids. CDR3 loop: CASSEGGQSSYEQYF. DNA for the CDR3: TGTGCCAGCAGCGAGGGGGGGCAGAGCTCCTACGAGCAGTACTTC.

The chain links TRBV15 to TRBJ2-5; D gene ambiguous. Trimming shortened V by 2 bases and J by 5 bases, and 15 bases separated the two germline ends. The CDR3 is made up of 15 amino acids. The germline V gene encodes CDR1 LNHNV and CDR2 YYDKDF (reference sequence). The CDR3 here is CATSRRTVTVETQYF. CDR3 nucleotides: TGTGCCACCAGCAGACGGACCGTCACGGTGGAGACCCAGTACTTC.